This T cell receptor beta chain was obtained from a study of blood T cells in healthy people across ages. Worth noting for this clonotype: No antigen is known for it.

The second PCR ran roughly 6 to 11 cycles with a sample-barcoded 5' primer and J-beta primers. Each sample provided no less than 2.5 million CDR3-containing paired-end reads. Via MiXCR, TCRdb re-called the 5' RACE reads, giving one row per CDR3 protein. Among 350,000 to 450,000 distinct CDR3 sequences listed, 50% to 60% were seen once. Researchers isolated at least 7 million PBMCs per sample. Whole-study findings and limits: Samples with more naive T cells showed higher observed beta diversity.

Deletions cut 1 base from V and 0 bases from J, with 9 bases between. CDR3 size: 15 residues. Germline loops: CDR1 SQVTM, CDR2 ANQGSEA. The receptor comes from a man aged 55 to 70 in good health. The chain employs TRBV29-1 and TRBJ2-2; D is uncertain. Material: blood. The CDR3 loop is CSVEGSGANTGELFF. The DNA of the CDR3 is TGCAGCGTTGAAGGCTCCGGCGCGAACACCGGGGAGCTGTTTTTT.